The rows below give T cell receptor beta chains drawn from one sample of a study of T and B cells in COVID-19 patients. TCRdb reprocessed the multiplex PCR reads via MiXCR and lists one record per CDR3 protein. The sample holds over 8,000 distinct CDR3 sequences; 37% are singletons and the top ten take approximately 50%. Sequences were obtained from blood. The receptors were gathered from a human donor with active COVID-19. The CDR3 runs from the conserved cysteine through the conserved F or W. A D gene is named only where the DNA matches it firmly. Clone size is stated in some rows and not others, as once, few, many or a class when expanded.

TRBD1,TRBV30,TRBJ1-5,.,TGTGCCTGGAGCGGACAGGGCGATCAGCCCCAGCATTTT,CAWSGQGDQPQHF
TRBD1,TRBV29-1,TRBJ1-2,many,TGCAGCGTTGCCCCGGGACAGGGAACCTATGGCTACACCTTC,CSVAPGQGTYGYTF
.,TRBV10-2,TRBJ1-5,.,TGCGCCAGCAGTGAGTCCGGGGGTAGCAATCAGCCCCAGCATTTT,CASSESGGSNQPQHF
TRBD2,TRBV18,TRBJ2-2,medium-sized,TGTGCCAGCACCGCATTGGCTAGCGGTAACACCGGGGAGCTGTTTTTT,CASTALASGNTGELFF
TRBD2,TRBV5-6,TRBJ2-5,few,TGTGCCAGCAGCTGGGGGACTTTAGCGGGGGGCCGGGAAGAGACCCAGTACTTC,CASSWGTLAGGREETQYF
TRBD1,TRBV6-5,TRBJ1-5,.,TGTGCCAGCAGCGGGACAGGGGGAAGTAGAAGTCAGCCCCAGCATTTT,CASSGTGGSRSQPQHF
TRBD1,TRBV19,TRBJ2-5,once,TGTGCCAGTAGTCCGGGACAGTCAAAAGAGACCCAGTACTTC,CASSPGQSKETQYF
TRBD2,TRBV5-4,TRBJ2-3,many,TGTGCCAGCAGCTTGGGGGGGGGTGGAGATACGCAGTATTTT,CASSLGGGGDTQYF
TRBD1,TRBV19,TRBJ2-1,few,TGTGCCAGTAGTTCCCGGGACAGGGTCTACAATGAGCAGTTCTTC,CASSSRDRVYNEQFF
.,TRBV19,TRBJ2-3,.,TGTGCCAGTAGTATAGGGCCAGCCGGACCAGATACGCAGTATTTT,CASSIGPAGPDTQYF
.,TRBV6-5,TRBJ2-5,few,TGTGCCAGCTATCTACGGCCGCGGGAGACCCAGTACTTC,CASYLRPRETQYF
.,TRBV12-3/TRBV12-4,TRBJ2-7,.,TGTGCCAGCAGTCCTCTGGGCTACGAGCAGTACTTC,CASSPLGYEQYF
TRBD1,TRBV19,TRBJ2-7,.,TGTGCCAGTGGCCCGGGACAGGGGTTAAACTACGAGCAGTACTTC,CASGPGQGLNYEQYF
.,TRBV10-3,TRBJ1-1,.,TGTGCCATCAGTGGTTCAGGGAGCACCATGAACACTGAAGCTTTCTTT,CAISGSGSTMNTEAFF
.,TRBV6-5,TRBJ1-4,few,TGTGCCAGCAATCGGCAGGCGGACGAAAAACTGTTTTTT,CASNRQADEKLFF
TRBD1,TRBV18,TRBJ2-5,medium-sized,TGTGCCAGCTCACCACGGGACAGAGAGACCCAGTACTTC,CASSPRDRETQYF
.,TRBV6-1,TRBJ2-3,.,TGTGCCATCAGCGGCGGCACAGATACGCAGTATTTT,CAISGGTDTQYF
.,TRBV7-6,TRBJ2-1,.,TGTGCCAGCAGCCTAACCGGGCCAGTCAACAATGAGCAGTTCTTC,CASSLTGPVNNEQFF
TRBD2,TRBV7-9,TRBJ2-5,.,TGTGCCAGCAGCTTAGGAGCGGGGTTGGTCGAGACCCAGTACTTC,CASSLGAGLVETQYF
TRBD1,TRBV10-3,TRBJ1-3,.,TGTGCCATCAGTGAGTCCGGGACAGGGGACACCATATATTTT,CAISESGTGDTIYF